This is a list of T cell receptor beta chains from one sample in a study of coeliac disease. This table comes from immunoSEQ multiplex PCR, and its TCRdb copy is limited to in-frame clones, with some not included. The table lists approximately 8,500 clones, 50% to 70% of them singletons. Specimen: intraepithelial lymphocytes from the gut. The source of these receptors is a woman in her sixties with celiac disease. Both conserved end residues are part of each CDR3. The D gene is left open where the match is weak. Expanded clones get a size class; other rows say once, few or many, or leave the size out.

D: .; size: .; V: TRBV6-5; J: TRBJ2-1; DNA: TGTGCCAGCAGCCGGACAGCTACTAACAATGAGCAGTTCTTC; CDR3: CASSRTATNNEQFF
D: .; size: .; V: TRBV5-6; J: TRBJ2-7; DNA: TGTGCCAGCAGCCTCAACCCACAGGGTGGCTACGAGCAGTACTTC; CDR3: CASSLNPQGGYEQYF
D: .; size: .; V: TRBV19; J: TRBJ2-6; DNA: TGTGCCAGTAGTATTAATGGGGGCCGAGGATCTGGGGCCAACGTCCTGACTTTC; CDR3: CASSINGGRGSGANVLTF
D: TRBD1; size: .; V: TRBV5-1; J: TRBJ1-5; DNA: TGCGCCAGCAGCCTGACGACAGGGGGCCAGCCCCAGCATTTT; CDR3: CASSLTTGGQPQHF
D: .; size: .; V: TRBV5-4; J: TRBJ2-1; DNA: TGTGCCAGCAGCTATGGACGGGGTGAGCAGTTCTTC; CDR3: CASSYGRGEQFF
D: TRBD1; size: few; V: TRBV12-5; J: TRBJ2-2; DNA: TGTGCTAGTGGTTTAAATTTCGGACAGGGGTGGAACGGGGAGCTGTTTTTT; CDR3: CASGLNFGQGWNGELFF
D: .; size: .; V: TRBV19; J: TRBJ2-7; DNA: TGTGCCAGTAGTATCGGGATAGGACTTACCTACGAGCAGTACTTC; CDR3: CASSIGIGLTYEQYF
D: .; size: .; V: TRBV7-6; J: TRBJ1-2; DNA: TGTGCCACCAGCCCGGACAGCATCTATGGCTACACCTTC; CDR3: CATSPDSIYGYTF
D: TRBD1; size: .; V: TRBV10-3; J: TRBJ1-5; DNA: TGTGCCATCAGTGAGGCCCAGACAGGGCAGCCCCAGCATTTT; CDR3: CAISEAQTGQPQHF
D: TRBD1; size: .; V: TRBV9; J: TRBJ2-6; DNA: TGTGCCAGCAGCGACCGAGCTGCCCAGGGGGCGCTAGGGGCCAACGTCCTGACTTTC; CDR3: CASSDRAAQGALGANVLTF
D: TRBD2; size: .; V: TRBV11-1; J: TRBJ2-3; DNA: TGTGCCAGCAGCCCGACTAGCGGGGGGGCTGCGACAGATACGCAGTATTTT; CDR3: CASSPTSGGAATDTQYF
D: TRBD1; size: .; V: TRBV11-2; J: TRBJ2-5; DNA: TGTGCCAGCAGCTCATACGACAGGGCAGAGACCCAGTACTTC; CDR3: CASSSYDRAETQYF
D: .; size: few; V: TRBV30; J: TRBJ2-7; DNA: TGTGCCTGGAGTGTACCGGGGGTCGTGGGAACCTACGAGCAGTACTTC; CDR3: CAWSVPGVVGTYEQYF
D: TRBD2; size: medium-sized; V: TRBV7-9; J: TRBJ2-1; DNA: TGTGCCAGCAGCTCCGGACTAGCAAGTGAGCAGTTCTTC; CDR3: CASSSGLASEQFF
D: .; size: .; V: TRBV12-2; J: TRBJ2-3; DNA: TGTGCAAGTCGCTTACCGGGGGGGTCAGATACGCAGTATTTT; CDR3: CASRLPGGSDTQYF